This T cell receptor (beta chain) was recorded in a study of blood T cell repertoires in COVID-19. Germline assignment: CDR1 SGHNT and CDR2 YENEEA. CDR3 length equals 18 residues. V trimming: 5 bases; J trimming: 0 bases; junction bases outside the gene matches: 10. This table comes from immunoSEQ multiplex PCR, and its TCRdb copy is limited to in-frame clones, with some not included. The sample shows roughly 99,000 clones, around 74% of them seen only once. The sequenced material came from peripheral blood. The rearrangement joins TRBV11-3 to TRBJ2-1; TRBD2 aligns across 10 bases. The sequence came from a woman aged 80 or over with active or convalescent COVID-19. The CDR3 DNA sequence: TGTGCCAGCAGCCCCCGGACTAGCGGCCACAGCTCCTACAATGAGCAGTTCTTC. Its translation: CASSPRTSGHSSYNEQFF.